Below, 28 T cell receptor beta chains from the same sample are listed, as sequenced in a study of blood T cell repertoires in COVID-19. The method was immunoSEQ multiplex PCR; TCRdb's version includes in-frame clones alone and lacks a portion of them. Altogether about 140,000 clones are present, 80% to 90% being singletons, with the ten largest covering 10% to 13%. Sequencing used peripheral blood. Receptors were obtained from a man between 60 and 75 years old with active or convalescent COVID-19.

This rearrangement joins TRBV5-8 to TRBJ1-1; D is undetermined. The CDR3 is 14 amino acids. Germline values: CDR1 SGHTS, CDR2 YDEGEE. V lost 2 bases and J lost 4, with 12 bases in between. CDR3 loop: CASSFLTAGTEAFF. CDR3 DNA sequence: TGTGCCAGCAGCTTCTTAACAGCGGGCACTGAAGCTTTCTTT.

The chain links TRBV19 to TRBJ1-2; 7 bases are a match to TRBD1. V lost 6 bases and J lost 7; bases outside the gene matches: 11. The CDR3 extends over 14 amino acids. Germline CDR1 reads LNHDA; CDR2 reads SQIVND (reference sequence). CDR3 amino acids: CASSRDRVELGYTF. DNA of the CDR3: TGTGCCAGTAGCAGAGACAGGGTTGAGCTTGGCTACACCTTC.

The V and J genes are TRBV7-8 and TRBJ1-5, with no clear D. The CDR3 is made up of 15 amino acids. V lost 1 base and J 2 bases, leaving 9 bases between the germline ends. The germline V gene encodes CDR1 SGHVS and CDR2 FQNEAQ. The CDR3 region has the DNA TGTGCCAGCAGCTTAGGACTGAGAGGCAATCAGCCCCAGCATTTT. Translated: CASSLGLRGNQPQHF.

The CDR3 protein is CASSQPGQGKETQYF. In nucleotides, the CDR3 is TGCGCCAGCAGCCAACCGGGACAGGGGAAAGAGACCCAGTACTTC. The gene calls are TRBV4-1 and TRBJ2-5; 10 bases line up with TRBD1. Germline lookup yields CDR1 MGHRA and CDR2 YSYEKL. V lost 2 bases, J lost 3 bases, and 3 bases stayed unmatched. The CDR3 loop spans 15 amino acids.

The chain carries TRBV14 and TRBJ2-7, with D possibly TRBD2 on 6 matching bases. The CDR3 spans 15 residues. Germline V gene lookup returns CDR1 SGHDN and CDR2 FVKESK. Trimming cost V 1 base and J 4 bases, with 14 bases left between them. The CDR3 protein is CASSQGAGTPYEQYF. The DNA for the CDR3 is TGTGCCAGCAGCCAAGGAGCCGGGACTCCATACGAGCAGTACTTC.

This chain links TRBV6-1 with TRBJ1-6; TRBD1 is a possible D gene (6 bases). V was cut by 0 bases and J by 9 bases, with 6 bases left in between. Germline CDR1 is MNHNS and CDR2 is SASEGT. This CDR3 spans 13 amino acids. The CDR3 loop is CASSEAGASPLHF. CDR3 nucleotide sequence: TGTGCCAGCAGTGAAGCGGGGGCTTCACCCCTCCACTTT.

This clone was found a few times. The sample holds other DNA sequences that translate to the same CDR3. The chain uses TRBV6-5 and TRBJ1-1; TRBD1 is a possible D gene (6 bases). The CDR3 has 14 residues. The germline CDR1 and CDR2 sequences are MNHEY and SVGAGI. Trimming removed 8 bases at V and 5 bases at J, with 18 bases between. This chain's CDR3 is CASLPLGGGTEAFF. In nucleotides, the CDR3 is TGTGCCAGCTTACCCCTAGGGGGGGGGACTGAAGCTTTCTTT.

CDR3 protein: CASSPGQGWYTEAFF. Written as DNA, the CDR3 is TGTGCCAGCAGTCCGGGACAGGGCTGGTACACTGAAGCTTTCTTT. This rearrangement joins TRBV27 to TRBJ1-1; 9 bases fit TRBD1. The CDR3 spans 15 residues. Germline CDR1 and CDR2: MNHEY and SMNVEV (reference sequence). V lost 5 bases to trimming and J lost 3 bases; unmatched junction nucleotides: 7.

The CDR3 DNA is TGTGCCAGCAGAGACCTAGCGGGACGGACAGATACGCAGTATTTT. Its protein product is CASRDLAGRTDTQYF. The gene calls are TRBV6-5 and TRBJ2-3; 9 bases fit TRBD2. The J segment lost 3 bases and the V segment lost 6 bases, leaving 7 bases of the junction unmatched. The CDR3 totals 15 residues. The germline V gene encodes CDR1 MNHEY and CDR2 SVGAGI.

The V call is TRBV19, the J call TRBJ2-1, with a tentative D call TRBD2 (5 bases). V was cut by 8 bases and J by 1 base, with 15 bases left in between. This CDR3 region has 15 residues. In germline, CDR1 is LNHDA, CDR2 SQIVND (reference sequence). The CDR3, as DNA: TGTGCCAGTCGAGGTGGGGAGAGGTCCTACAATGAGCAGTTCTTC. It specifies CASRGGERSYNEQFF.

This rearrangement joins TRBV5-1 to TRBJ2-3; 13 bases fit TRBD2. After removal of 0 bases from V and 2 bases from J, the junction contained 6 bases not matched to a gene. Germline V gives CDR1 SGHRS, CDR2 YFSETQ. The CDR3 is 18 residues long. The CDR3 here is CASSLALAGGTTTDTQYF. The CDR3 region has the DNA TGCGCCAGCAGCTTGGCACTAGCGGGAGGGACAACCACAGATACGCAGTATTTT.

V usage is TRBV4-1 and J usage is TRBJ1-1; D perhaps matches TRBD1 (6 bases). The V gene's germline CDR1 is MGHRA and CDR2 YSYEKL. The CDR3 is made up of 17 amino acids. Trimming took off 7 bases at V and 6 bases at J, with 27 bases between the two ends. The CDR3 region has the DNA TGCGCCAGCACCAGATCTTGGGGCGGGGGCTTAGTCGCTGAAGCTTTCTTT. Translating gives CASTRSWGGGLVAEAFF.

V gene TRBV6-5 combines with J gene TRBJ1-1, with 7 bases that match TRBD1. Trimming took 5 bases from V and 5 from J; bases not matched to a gene: 8. The CDR3 sequence is 14 residues long. Germline lookup yields CDR1 MNHEY and CDR2 SVGAGI. CDR3 loop: CASSHRQGKTEAFF. The CDR3 nucleotides are TGTGCCAGCAGTCATCGACAGGGAAAGACTGAAGCTTTCTTT.

The V gene is TRBV14, the J gene TRBJ2-3, with 12 nucleotides matching TRBD2. The CDR3 length is 18 residues. Germline V gene data show CDR1 as SGHDN and CDR2 as FVKESK. The junction had 9 bases not matched to a gene; V was cut back by 1 base and J by 4 bases. The chain's CDR3 is CASSQVETSGRFADTQYF. The CDR3 region has the DNA TGTGCCAGCAGCCAAGTGGAGACTAGCGGGAGATTCGCAGATACGCAGTATTTT.

This clone was seen a few times. Other DNA sequences in this sample translate to the same CDR3. The rearrangement links TRBV6-2 or TRBV6-3 to TRBJ1-5; possible D gene TRBD1, 6 bases. This CDR3 has 14 amino acids. The germline V gene has CDR1 MNHEY and CDR2 SVGEGT. V lost 2 bases and J 5 bases, leaving 10 bases between the germline ends. CDR3: CASSYLQGHQPQHF. The CDR3 DNA is TGTGCCAGCAGTTACCTGCAGGGGCATCAGCCCCAGCATTTT.

J is TRBJ1-2 and V is TRBV11-3; 8 bases line up with TRBD1. CDR1 is SGHNT, CDR2 YENEEA, per germline. This CDR3 region has 15 residues. V lost 3 bases to trimming and J lost 1 base; unmatched junction nucleotides: 4. CDR3 sequence: CASSLDRVNNYGYTF. In DNA, the CDR3 is TGTGCCAGCAGCTTGGACAGGGTAAATAACTATGGCTACACCTTC.

A few counts support this clone. This chain links TRBV6-5 with TRBJ1-1; TRBD1 might be the D (6 bases). This CDR3 is built from 14 residues. Germline CDR1 is MNHEY and CDR2 is SVGAGI. Trimming cost V 4 bases and J 2 bases, with 11 bases left between them. The CDR3 protein is CASSLQGPNTEAFF. In nucleotides, the CDR3 is TGTGCCAGCAGTTTACAGGGCCCAAACACTGAAGCTTTCTTT.

V gene TRBV6-6 combines with J gene TRBJ1-5; D is unclear. V shed 8 bases and J shed 2 bases, with 16 bases lying between them. The CDR3 loop spans 15 amino acids. CDR1 and CDR2 (germline): MNHNY, SVGAGI (reference sequence). CDR3 in DNA: TGTGCCAGCTCCGGTTATCCGGAGGGCAATCAGCCCCAGCATTTT. This translates into CASSGYPEGNQPQHF.

The V gene is TRBV9, the J gene TRBJ1-6; no clear D gene. V was clipped by 4 bases and J by 14 bases, with 16 bases between them. The CDR3 totals 13 residues. Looked up from germline, CDR1 is SGDLS and CDR2 is YYNGEE. The CDR3 DNA reads TGTGCCAGCAGCCCAAACGTGGGAGGGTCCCTCCACTTT. It is translated as CASSPNVGGSLHF.

The V and J genes are TRBV10-1 and TRBJ2-3; D possibly corresponds to TRBD2 (5 bases). CDR3 length: 18 amino acids. Germline CDR1 and CDR2: WNHNN and SYGVQD (reference sequence). Trimming took 0 bases from V and 0 from J, leaving 16 bases between them. In DNA, the CDR3 is TGCGCCAGCAGTGAGTCGGTTCGACGGGGTACTAGCACAGATACGCAGTATTTT. This translates into CASSESVRRGTSTDTQYF.

V usage is TRBV12-3 or TRBV12-4 and J usage is TRBJ2-2; perhaps TRBD1 as D (6 bases). The CDR3 is 13 residues long. V lost 4 bases and J 6 bases, leaving 9 bases between the germline ends. The CDR3 DNA reads TGTGCCAGCAGTTCCGGACAGCCCGGGGAGCTGTTTTTT. This codes for CASSSGQPGELFF.

This clone was seen only once. The rearrangement links TRBV3-1 (or the pseudogene TRBV3-2) to TRBJ2-7; TRBD1 matches at 7 bases. The junction had 10 bases not matched to a gene; V was cut back by 4 bases and J by 4 bases. There are 15 residues in the CDR3. Germline-derived CDR1 and CDR2 are LGHDT and YNNKEL (reference sequence). The CDR3: CASSLDRALRYEQYV. The DNA for the CDR3 is TGTGCCAGCAGCCTAGACAGGGCGCTGAGGTACGAGCAGTACGTC.

The table lists this clone with a count of one. The chain couples TRBV18 to TRBJ1-5; tentative D call: TRBD1 (6 bases). V was cut by 5 bases and J by 6 bases, with 8 bases left in between. The CDR3 sequence is 12 residues long. The V gene's germline CDR1 is KGHSH and CDR2 LQKENI. CDR3: CASSEGVQPQHF. CDR3 DNA: TGTGCCAGCTCAGAGGGGGTTCAGCCCCAGCATTTT.

The rearrangement uses TRBV19 and TRBJ1-6; maybe TRBD1 (6 bases). The length of the CDR3 is 13 residues. Germline V gene data show CDR1 as LNHDA and CDR2 as SQIVND (reference sequence). The V and J ends lost 6 bases and 7 bases respectively, with 10 bases between them. CDR3 in DNA: TGTGCCAGTAGGGACAGTGGAAATTCACCCCTCCACTTT. Translation: CASRDSGNSPLHF.

This chain joins TRBV10-2 and TRBJ1-5, with 9 bases matching TRBD1. Germline values: CDR1 WSHSY, CDR2 SAAADI. This CDR3 has 14 amino acids. The ends lost 6 bases at V and 7 bases at J; junction bases unmatched: 7. The DNA of the CDR3 is TGCGCCAGCAGAGCCCGGGACAGGGACCAGCCCCAGCATTTT. Its protein is CASRARDRDQPQHF.

The J gene is TRBJ1-2, the V gene TRBV4-1, with D uncertain. Between the trimmed V and J ends, which lost 0 bases and 4 bases, there was a span of 9 bases. This CDR3 has 14 residues. Germline CDR1 is MGHRA and CDR2 is YSYEKL. The CDR3 is CASSQEEAFYGYTF. The CDR3 coding sequence is TGCGCCAGCAGCCAAGAGGAGGCCTTCTATGGCTACACCTTC.

This chain connects TRBV10-3 to TRBJ2-2; D is ambiguous. The V and J ends lost 7 bases and 5 bases respectively, with 5 bases between them. The germline gives CDR1 ENHRY, CDR2 SYGVKD. CDR3 length: 11 amino acids. The CDR3 DNA reads TGTGCCATCACCAGAACCGGGGAGCTGTTTTTT. Its protein is CAITRTGELFF.

The gene calls are TRBV24-1 and TRBJ1-1, with 9 bases identical to TRBD1. Germline CDR1 is KGHDR and CDR2 is SFDVKD. The CDR3 sequence is 15 residues long. V dropped 5 bases and J dropped 5; count of bases not matched to a gene: 8. In nucleotides, the CDR3 is TGTGCCACCAGTGCCCGGACAGGGGCCGTAACTGAAGCTTTCTTT. It codes for CATSARTGAVTEAFF.